This T cell receptor beta chain was profiled in a study of T cell changes during pregnancy in multiple sclerosis. The protocol was immunoSEQ multiplex PCR, while the TCRdb copy is restricted to in-frame clones and leaves out a portion. This sample carries roughly 45,000 clones, roughly 90% of them seen once, and the ten largest clones take around 1.6%. Trimming stripped 3 bases from V and 6 bases from J, with 14 bases between. The germline V gene has CDR1 LNHDA and CDR2 SQIVND (reference sequence). CDR3 length equals 15 residues. This receptor was identified in a female donor in good health, enrolled as a control in a pregnancy study. Specimen: peripheral blood, collected in the first trimester of pregnancy. The rearrangement uses TRBV19 and TRBJ1-4, with unresolved D. The CDR3 DNA reads as TGTGCCAGTAGTATCCTCGTGGGGAGTTATGAAAAACTGTTTTTT. Protein product: CASSILVGSYEKLFF.